This T cell receptor beta chain was recorded in a study of T cell changes during pregnancy in multiple sclerosis. The length of the CDR3 is 16 residues. The V gene's germline CDR1 is MNHEY and CDR2 SMNVEV (reference sequence). Unmatched junction bases numbered 13, after V lost 6 bases and J lost 6 bases. The protocol was immunoSEQ multiplex PCR, while the TCRdb copy is restricted to in-frame clones and leaves out a portion. The sample carries under 55,000 clones, 85% to 95% recorded once. The V gene is TRBV27, the J gene TRBJ2-3, with 9 bases matching TRBD2. This receptor was taken from a female donor with multiple sclerosis, enrolled in a pregnancy study. Sequences were derived from CD4+ T cells from peripheral blood mononuclear cells, sampled in the third trimester of pregnancy. The CDR3 sequence: CASSTLAGAARDTQYF. The CDR3 coding sequence is TGTGCCAGCAGCACTTTAGCGGGGGCCGCGCGGGATACGCAGTATTTT.